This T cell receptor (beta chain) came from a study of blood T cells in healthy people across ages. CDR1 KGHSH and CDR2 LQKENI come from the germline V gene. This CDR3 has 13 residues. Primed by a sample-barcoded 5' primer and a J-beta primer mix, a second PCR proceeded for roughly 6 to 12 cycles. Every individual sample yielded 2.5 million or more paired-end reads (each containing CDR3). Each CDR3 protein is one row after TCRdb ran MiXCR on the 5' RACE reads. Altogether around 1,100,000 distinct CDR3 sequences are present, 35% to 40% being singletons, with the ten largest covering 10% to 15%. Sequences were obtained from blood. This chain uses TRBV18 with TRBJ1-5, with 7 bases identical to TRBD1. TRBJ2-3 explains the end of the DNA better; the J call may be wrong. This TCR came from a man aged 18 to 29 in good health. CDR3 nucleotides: TGTGCCAGCTCACGGGACAGCAATCAGCCCCAGTATTTT. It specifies CASSRDSNQPQYF.